This T cell receptor beta chain was found in a study of CD8+ T cells in alopecia areata. Broader study findings: Higher clonality was seen in lesional scalp than in normal scalp, especially in alopecia totalis/universalis.

As concerns this clone: Its antigen is still unknown.

cDNA serving as the sequencing template came from extracted, reverse transcribed RNA. The repertoire was sequenced with immunoSEQ multiplex PCR; TCRdb's copy has only in-frame clones and lacks some. The table records 150,000 or so clones, around 54% of them present only once. The receptor comes from a human donor in good health. Sequenced material: CD4+ T cells sorted from blood.

The CDR3 DNA is TGTGCCTGGAGTGCAATCACGGGAAATGGCTACACCTTC. This encodes CAWSAITGNGYTF. The V and J genes are TRBV30 and TRBJ1-2; D uncertain. The CDR3 consists of 13 residues. In germline, CDR1 is GTSNPN, CDR2 SVGIG (reference sequence). Trimming left V 1 base short and J 6 bases short, with 12 bases between.